These 14 T cell receptor beta chains share one sample of origin, sequenced in a study of T cell changes during pregnancy in multiple sclerosis. The table came from immunoSEQ multiplex PCR; TCRdb's copy has only in-frame clones and leaves some out. Here the sample spans roughly 100,000 clones, about 91% being singletons. The sample in question was peripheral blood, obtained after pregnancy. These receptors all stem from a female donor with multiple sclerosis, enrolled in a pregnancy study.

The CDR3 DNA sequence: TGTGCCAGCAGCCAATCCTTGAACACTGAAGCTTTCTTT. Translated, it gives CASSQSLNTEAFF. This chain uses TRBV14 with TRBJ1-1, with unresolved D. The V gene's germline CDR1 is SGHDN and CDR2 FVKESK. With 2 bases removed from V and 0 bases from J, the gap between germline ends came to 4 bases. The CDR3 extends over 13 amino acids.

The chain uses TRBV6-6 and TRBJ1-1, with TRBD1 identical over 7 bases. The J segment lost 10 bases and the V segment lost 7 bases, leaving 12 bases of the junction unmatched. The CDR3 is made up of 13 amino acids. Germline values: CDR1 MNHNY, CDR2 SVGAGI (reference sequence). CDR3 in amino acids: CASNGGTASRAFF. Written as DNA, the CDR3 is TGTGCCAGCAATGGCGGGACAGCTTCTCGAGCTTTCTTT.

The chain carries TRBV18 and TRBJ2-7; D is possibly TRBD1 (6 bases). Trimming removed 6 bases at V and 3 bases at J, with 15 bases between. Germline CDR1 is KGHSH and CDR2 is LQKENI. The CDR3 sequence is 14 residues long. The CDR3: CASSVGQRYYEQYF. CDR3 DNA sequence: TGTGCCAGCTCCGTCGGACAGCGCTACTACGAGCAGTACTTC.

V and J are TRBV30 and TRBJ2-2; D is unclear. From germline, CDR1 is GTSNPN and CDR2 SVGIG (reference sequence). This CDR3 has 14 residues. V was trimmed by 2 bases and J by 3 bases, leaving 10 bases between them. In DNA form, the CDR3 reads TGTGCCTGGAGTCAGAACCCCTACACCGGGGAGCTGTTTTTT. Translated, it gives CAWSQNPYTGELFF. Filled out from reference TRBV30 and TRBJ2-2, the complete variable domain reads SQTIHQWPATLVQPVGSPLSLECTVEGTSNPNLYWYRQAAGRGLQLLFYSVGIGQISSEVPQNLSASRPQDRQFILSSKKLLLSDSGFYLCAWSQNPYTGELFFGEGSRLTVL.

This chain uses TRBV10-3 with TRBJ2-7, with TRBD2 matching 9 bases. This CDR3 contains 14 residues. Germline V gene lookup returns CDR1 ENHRY and CDR2 SYGVKD. Trimming at V came to 6 bases and at J to 1 base, leaving 4 bases not matched to a gene. The CDR3 DNA reads as TGTGCCATCAGGGGGCGGGAGGGATCCTACGAGCAGTACTTC. Translating it yields CAIRGREGSYEQYF.

The gene calls are TRBV19 and TRBJ2-7, with TRBD1 as a possible D gene (6 bases). V was cut by 3 bases and J by 2 bases, with 11 bases left in between. This CDR3 is 14 amino acids long. Germline assignment: CDR1 LNHDA and CDR2 SQIVND (reference sequence). For the CDR3, the DNA is TGTGCCAGTAGTATGAAACAGGGCCCCTACGAGCAGTACTTC. It yields the protein CASSMKQGPYEQYF.

This chain's CDR3 is CASSATGIQPQHF. The CDR3 nucleotides read TGTGCCAGCAGCGCCACAGGGATACAGCCCCAGCATTTT. The chain carries TRBV7-9 and TRBJ1-5; D might be TRBD1 (6 bases). This CDR3 is built from 13 residues. Trimming left V 5 bases short and J 7 bases short, with 12 bases between. Germline V gene lookup returns CDR1 SEHNR and CDR2 FQNEAQ (reference sequence). Looking up the rest from reference TRBV7-9 and TRBJ1-5 gives the full variable domain: DTGVSQNPRHKITKRGQNVTFRCDPISEHNRLYWYRQTLGQGPEFLTYFQNEAQLEKSRLLSDRFSAERPKGSFSTLEIQRTEQGDSAMYLCASSATGIQPQHFGDGTRLSIL.

CDR3 sequence: CASSWRQNEKAFF. DNA for the CDR3: TGTGCCAGCAGCTGGAGACAGAATGAGAAAGCTTTCTTT. The J gene is TRBJ1-1, the V gene TRBV7-9, with D perhaps TRBD1 (5 bases). Trimming stripped 4 bases from V and 9 bases from J, with 15 bases between. The CDR3 runs to 13 residues. CDR1 is SEHNR, CDR2 FQNEAQ, per germline (reference sequence).

This chain connects TRBV6-1 to TRBJ1-3, with 7 bases that match TRBD1. This CDR3 is 15 amino acids long. J gave up 0 bases and V 6 bases, and 5 bases lay outside the gene matches. Germline-derived CDR1 and CDR2 are MNHNS and SASEGT. This CDR3 is CASSADRNSGNTIYF. The CDR3 nucleotides read TGTGCCAGCAGCGCGGACAGGAACTCTGGAAACACCATATATTTT.

This clone showed up just once. The chain recombines TRBV7-6 with TRBJ2-2, with D uncertain. Germline V gene lookup returns CDR1 SGHVS and CDR2 FNYEAQ. There are 17 residues in the CDR3. V was cut by 5 bases and J by 6 bases, with 22 bases left in between. CDR3 loop: CASSPLNGWADAGELFF. The CDR3 nucleotides are TGTGCCAGCAGCCCCCTCAATGGGTGGGCCGACGCCGGGGAGCTGTTTTTT.

The chain uses TRBV7-9 and TRBJ2-3; the D gene is possibly TRBD2 (5 bases). This CDR3 has 16 residues. V was trimmed by 5 bases and J by 1 base, leaving 16 bases between them. The V gene's germline CDR1 is SEHNR and CDR2 FQNEAQ (reference sequence). CDR3 DNA: TGTGCCAGCAGCCTTCAGGCGAGCGGAGGCACAGATACGCAGTATTTT. Translating gives CASSLQASGGTDTQYF.

The chain is built from TRBV7-9 and TRBJ1-1; D gene ambiguous. The CDR3 contains 12 residues. V dropped 2 bases and J dropped 7 bases, with 8 bases sitting between them. CDR1 and CDR2 (germline): SEHNR, FQNEAQ (reference sequence). CDR3 in DNA: TGTGCCAGCAGCTTACTAGTTCTTGAAGCTTTCTTT. This codes for CASSLLVLEAFF.

The V gene is TRBV28, the J gene TRBJ2-7; TRBD1 aligns across 7 bases. V shed 7 bases and J 5 bases; nucleotides not matched to a gene: 11. Germline CDR1 MDHEN, CDR2 SYDVKM. The CDR3 loop spans 14 amino acids. In nucleotides, the CDR3 is TGTGCCAGCACCCCTTATGCCGGGACAGACGAGCAGTACTTC. It codes for CASTPYAGTDEQYF.

The chain carries TRBV7-6 and TRBJ1-2; 7 bases align to TRBD1. Trimming cost V 1 base and J 8 bases; bases outside gene matches: 7. The length of the CDR3 is 14 residues. Germline CDR1 and CDR2: SGHVS and FNYEAQ. Here the CDR3 DNA reads TGTGCCAGCAGCTTAGGGCCAGGGGGTAGCGGCTACACCTTC. Translated: CASSLGPGGSGYTF.